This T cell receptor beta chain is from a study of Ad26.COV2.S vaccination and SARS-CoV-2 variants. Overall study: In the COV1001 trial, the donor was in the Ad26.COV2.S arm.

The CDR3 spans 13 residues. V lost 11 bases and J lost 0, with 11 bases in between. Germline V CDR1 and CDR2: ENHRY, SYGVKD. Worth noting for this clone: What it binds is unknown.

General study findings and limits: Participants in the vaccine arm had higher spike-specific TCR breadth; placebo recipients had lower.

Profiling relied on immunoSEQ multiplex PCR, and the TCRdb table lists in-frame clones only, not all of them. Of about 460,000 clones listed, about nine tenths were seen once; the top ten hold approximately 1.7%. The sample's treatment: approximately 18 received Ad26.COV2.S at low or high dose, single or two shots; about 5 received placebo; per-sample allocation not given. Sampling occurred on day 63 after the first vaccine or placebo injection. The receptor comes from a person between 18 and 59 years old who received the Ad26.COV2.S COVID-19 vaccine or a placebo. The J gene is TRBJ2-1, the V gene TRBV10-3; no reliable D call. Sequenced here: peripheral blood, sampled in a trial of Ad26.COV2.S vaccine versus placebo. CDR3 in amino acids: CAARSASYNEQFF. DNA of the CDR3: TGTGCCGCCAGGTCCGCCTCCTACAATGAGCAGTTCTTC.